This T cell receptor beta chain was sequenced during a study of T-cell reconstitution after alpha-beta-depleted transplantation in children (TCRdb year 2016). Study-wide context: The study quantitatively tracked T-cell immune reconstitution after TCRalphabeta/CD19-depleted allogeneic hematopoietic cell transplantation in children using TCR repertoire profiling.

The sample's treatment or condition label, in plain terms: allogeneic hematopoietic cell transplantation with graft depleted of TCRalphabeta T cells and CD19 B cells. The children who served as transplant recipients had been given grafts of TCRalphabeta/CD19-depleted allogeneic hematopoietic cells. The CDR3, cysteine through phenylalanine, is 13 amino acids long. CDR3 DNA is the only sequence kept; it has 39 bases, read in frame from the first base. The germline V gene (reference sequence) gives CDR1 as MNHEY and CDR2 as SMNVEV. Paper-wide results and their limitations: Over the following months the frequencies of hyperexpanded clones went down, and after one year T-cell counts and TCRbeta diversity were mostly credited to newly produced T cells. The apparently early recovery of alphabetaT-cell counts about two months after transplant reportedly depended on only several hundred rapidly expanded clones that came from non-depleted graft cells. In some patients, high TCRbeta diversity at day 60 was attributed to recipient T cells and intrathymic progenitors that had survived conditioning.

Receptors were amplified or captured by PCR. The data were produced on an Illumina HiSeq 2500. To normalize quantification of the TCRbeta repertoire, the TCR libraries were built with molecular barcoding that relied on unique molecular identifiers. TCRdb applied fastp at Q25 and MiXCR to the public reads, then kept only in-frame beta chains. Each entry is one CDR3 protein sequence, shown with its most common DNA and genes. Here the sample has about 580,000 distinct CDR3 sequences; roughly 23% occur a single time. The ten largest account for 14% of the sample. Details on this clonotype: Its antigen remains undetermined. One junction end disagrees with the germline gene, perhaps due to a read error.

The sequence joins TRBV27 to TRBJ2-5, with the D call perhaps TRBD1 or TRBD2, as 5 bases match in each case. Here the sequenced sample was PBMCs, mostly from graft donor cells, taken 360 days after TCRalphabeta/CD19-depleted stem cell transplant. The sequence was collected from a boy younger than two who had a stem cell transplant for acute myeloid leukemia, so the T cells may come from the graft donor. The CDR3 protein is CASSSRGPEAQYF. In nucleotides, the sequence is TGTGCCAGCAGTTCCCGGGGCCCAGAGGCCCAGTACTTC.